The present TCR beta chain was sequenced within a study of T cells in Graves' hyperthyroidism and ophthalmopathy. In germline, CDR1 is SGHTA, CDR2 FQGTGA. The CDR3 is 19 residues long. V shed 5 bases and J shed 0 bases, with 23 bases lying between them. This clonotype was recorded at least ten times. Amplified TCR beta CDR3 regions derived from RNA transcripts. TCR CDR3 regions were first amplified by RT-PCR with HTBI primers. In TCRdb, the multiplex PCR reads were re-called with MiXCR into one record per CDR3 protein. The table shows a few hundred thousand distinct CDR3 sequences, with 14% occurring only once.

The V gene is TRBV7-3, the J gene TRBJ2-1; D might be TRBD1 (7 bases). This receptor was obtained from a woman aged 18-29 years with Graves' hyperthyroidism. Sequenced input: blood. CDR3 sequence (DNA): TGTGCCAGCAGCCTCAGGGGGGCAGGGGGTTTCCTCTCCTACAATGAGCAGTTCTTC. Its protein product is CASSLRGAGGFLSYNEQFF.